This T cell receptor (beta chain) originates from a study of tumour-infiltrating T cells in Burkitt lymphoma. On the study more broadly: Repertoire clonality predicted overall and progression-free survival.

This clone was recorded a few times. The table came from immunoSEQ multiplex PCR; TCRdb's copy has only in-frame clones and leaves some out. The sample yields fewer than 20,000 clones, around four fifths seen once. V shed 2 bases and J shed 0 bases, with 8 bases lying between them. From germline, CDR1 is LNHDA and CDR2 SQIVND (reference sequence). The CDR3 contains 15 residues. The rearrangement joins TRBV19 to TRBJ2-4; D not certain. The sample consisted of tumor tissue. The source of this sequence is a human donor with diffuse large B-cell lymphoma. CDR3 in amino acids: CASSITDLAKNIQYF. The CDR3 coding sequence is TGTGCCAGTAGTATAACAGACCTAGCCAAAAACATTCAGTACTTC.